A single sample gave rise to the 8 T cell receptor beta chains below, sequenced in a study of beta chain features in type 1 diabetes. Study-level points and caveats: All four CD4+ subsets of Type 1 diabetes patients contained TCRB CDR3s that were moderately but significantly shorter.

Their antigen targets remain unknown. All of the isolated RNA was reverse transcribed, so expressed TCRB transcripts were sequenced. TCRdb's table, derived via immunoSEQ multiplex PCR, lists solely in-frame clones and lacks some. Here the sample spans 300,000 to 450,000 clones, around 9.6% being singletons. Sequencing input: central memory CD4+ T cells from blood. The receptors here all came from a man aged 30 to 45 with type 1 diabetes.

Note on this clone: Other DNA sequences from this sample encode an identical CDR3 as well. J is TRBJ1-1 and V is TRBV5-1; TRBD1 is a possible D gene (5 bases). Germline V gene sequence: CDR1 SGHRS, CDR2 YFSETQ. This CDR3 has 15 amino acids. V dropped 0 bases and J dropped 3 bases, with 12 bases sitting between them. The CDR3 spells CASSLDLGEDTEAFF. The CDR3, as DNA: TGCGCCAGCAGCTTGGATCTAGGGGAGGACACTGAAGCTTTCTTT.

The chain carries TRBV19 and TRBJ2-4; 8 nucleotides agree with TRBD1. Trimming removed 6 bases from V and 6 bases from J; junction bases left unmatched: 13. This CDR3 comprises 16 residues. CDR1 and CDR2 from the germline V gene are LNHDA and SQIVND (reference sequence). CDR3 loop: CASRKQGGQVLNIQYF. The CDR3, as DNA: TGTGCCAGTAGAAAACAAGGGGGACAGGTGTTAAACATTCAGTACTTC. Full variable domain (missing parts from reference TRBV19 and TRBJ2-4): DGGITQSPKYLFRKEGQNVTLSCEQNLNHDAMYWYRQDPGQGLRLIYYSQIVNDFQKGDIAEGYSVSREKKESFPLTVTSAQKNPTAFYLCASRKQGGQVLNIQYFGAGTRLSVL.

The chain carries TRBV4-2 and TRBJ2-6, with D perhaps assigned TRBD1 or TRBD2 (6 bases each). V was shortened by 0 bases and J by 0 bases, with 15 bases between the two germline ends. In germline, CDR1 is LGHNA, CDR2 YNFKEQ. There are 19 residues in the CDR3. CDR3 sequence: CASSQDGRMGHSGANVLTF. CDR3 bases: TGTGCCAGCAGCCAAGATGGGAGGATGGGACACTCTGGGGCCAACGTCCTGACTTTC.

The chain employs TRBV27 and TRBJ2-2; TRBD1 agrees at 8 bases. V lost 3 bases and J lost 7; bases outside the gene matches: 7. There are 15 residues in the CDR3. Germline V CDR1 and CDR2: MNHEY, SMNVEV (reference sequence). CDR3 in DNA: TGTGCCAGCAGTTTTTCCAGGGGGCGGATCGGGGAGCTGTTTTTT. Translating gives CASSFSRGRIGELFF.

This clone occurred a few times. This rearrangement joins TRBV29-1 to TRBJ2-3; 10 bases align to TRBD2. The CDR3 runs 15 residues. Trimming removed 2 bases from V and 5 bases from J; junction bases left unmatched: 7. Germline V gene sequence: CDR1 SQVTM, CDR2 ANQGSEA. The CDR3: CSVERAGGPKDTQYF. In DNA, the CDR3 is TGCAGCGTTGAAAGAGCGGGAGGGCCGAAAGATACGCAGTATTTT.

This clone was counted only a few times. The J gene is TRBJ2-5, the V gene TRBV5-1; 12 bases agree with TRBD2. The J segment lost 2 bases and the V segment lost 2 bases, leaving 7 bases of the junction unmatched. This CDR3 is built from 17 residues. CDR1 and CDR2 from the germline V gene are SGHRS and YFSETQ. The CDR3 region is CASSFGGLAGVQETQYF. As DNA, the CDR3 is TGCGCCAGCAGCTTTGGGGGACTAGCGGGCGTTCAAGAGACCCAGTACTTC.

In this sample, this clone turned up a few times. The gene calls are TRBV7-6 and TRBJ1-5, with D possibly being TRBD1 (5 bases). V lost 1 base to trimming and J lost 3 bases, with 10 bases between them. The CDR3 has 15 residues. Germline values: CDR1 SGHVS, CDR2 FNYEAQ. The CDR3 reads CASSLEPGFNQPQHF. The CDR3 DNA follows: TGTGCCAGCAGCTTAGAACCAGGGTTCAATCAGCCCCAGCATTTT.

There are a few counts of this clone. The gene calls are TRBV5-1 and TRBJ2-5; D is unclear. Looked up from germline, CDR1 is SGHRS and CDR2 is YFSETQ. The CDR3 covers 13 residues. V was clipped by 4 bases and J by 0 bases, with 7 bases between them. The CDR3 reads CASSNQNQETQYF. CDR3 sequence (DNA): TGCGCCAGCAGCAACCAAAACCAAGAGACCCAGTACTTC.